This T cell receptor beta chain was recorded in a study of PD-1 blockade in classical Hodgkin lymphoma. Overall study findings and caveats: Nothing has yet pinned down what causes the repertoire differences, possibly disease activity or prior therapy.

Sequencing was performed with immunoSEQ multiplex PCR; in TCRdb, only in-frame clones are kept and a portion is missing. The sample carries around 8,600 clones, more than 65% recorded once. Notes on this clone: Its antigen is as yet unknown.

Relapses following autologous stem cell transplantation were seen in all patients, with brentuximab vedotin exposure varying. Researchers used magnetic negative selection to pull out pure CD4+ T cells from thawed PBMCs. The sequence was obtained from a human donor with classical Hodgkin lymphoma. The sequences come from CD4+ T cells from blood, collected at baseline.

The CDR3 region has the DNA TGTGCCAGCAGCGTATTTCCTATGGGGACAGCACCTTCAACTAATGAAAAACTGTTTTTT. This codes for CASSVFPMGTAPSTNEKLFF. V gene TRBV9 combines with J gene TRBJ1-4; 7 nucleotides line up with TRBD1. The CDR3 is 20 residues long. J gave up 0 bases and V 1 base, and 15 bases lay outside the gene matches. Germline CDR1 and CDR2: SGDLS and YYNGEE.